What follows are 8 T cell receptor beta chains derived from one specimen sequenced in a study of molecular identifiers for immune sequencing clone quantification. MiXCR was run by TCRdb on the PCR reads, yielding one entry per CDR3 protein. The sample gives 490,000 or so distinct CDR3 sequences, roughly 26% of which show up once; roughly 0.77% is in the top ten. Source material: naive CD8+ T cells from blood, with Jurkat cell RNA spiked in. Subset given: FACS-sorted CD8+CD4-CCR7+CD45RA+ naive T cells. All receptors derive from a human donor in good health. Some libraries in this study had Jurkat cell RNA spiked in.

CDR3 residues: CASSQDLDLPGGQPQHF. CDR3 DNA sequence: TGTGCCAGCAGCCAAGATCTTGATCTACCGGGAGGTCAGCCCCAGCATTTT. The chain joins TRBV4-2 to TRBJ1-5; D gene unclear. The CDR3 spans 17 residues. V was pared by 0 bases and J by 6 bases, with 18 bases between. CDR1 is LGHNA, CDR2 YNFKEQ, per germline.

The J gene is TRBJ2-7, the V gene TRBV6-1; D could derive from TRBD1 or TRBD2 (7 bases each). Germline CDR1 MNHNS, CDR2 SASEGT. Trimming removed 3 bases at V and 5 bases at J, with 14 bases between. The CDR3 runs to 14 residues. CDR3 protein: CASSDRGGAHEQYF. The DNA for the CDR3 is TGTGCCAGCAGTGACAGGGGGGGGGCCCACGAGCAGTACTTC.

For this clonotype: The junction does not match germline at one end; this may be a read error. The rearrangement links TRBV27 to TRBJ1-1, with D uncertain. The CDR3 has 12 residues. Germline CDR1 MNHEY, CDR2 SMNVEV (reference sequence). As DNA, the CDR3 is TGTGCCAGCAGAACAGTGAACACTGATGCTTTCTTT. Its protein is CASRTVNTDAFF.

The table lists this clonotype with many counts. The rearrangement links TRBV7-9 to TRBJ2-3, with D hard to call. V was cut by 6 bases and J by 2 bases, with 9 bases left in between. Looked up from germline, CDR1 is SEHNR and CDR2 is FQNEAQ (reference sequence). There are 13 residues in the CDR3. CDR3 amino acids: CASSFSTTDTQYF. Here the CDR3 DNA reads TGTGCCAGCAGTTTCTCAACCACAGATACGCAGTATTTT.

On this clonotype itself: A junction boundary mismatches the germline segment, possibly from a read error. The genes are TRBV7-8 and TRBJ1-3; the D is unclear. This CDR3 region has 14 residues. Germline CDR1 is SGHVS and CDR2 is FQNEAQ. The chain's CDR3 is CAGSLRGRGNTIYF. The CDR3 bases are TGTGCCGGCAGCTTACGAGGTCGGGGAAACACCATATATTTT.

This clonotype was seen ten or more times. The chain combines TRBV10-2 with TRBJ1-1; no clear D. Germline V gene data show CDR1 as WSHSY and CDR2 as SAAADI. The CDR3 length is 11 residues. V was pared by 2 bases and J by 7 bases, with 5 bases between. The CDR3 region has the DNA TGCGCCAGCAGTGAGGGTGATGAAGCTTTCTTT. It specifies CASSEGDEAFF.

This clonotype has only a few counts. The rearrangement uses TRBV27 and TRBJ2-7, with a possible D match to TRBD2 (6 bases). The CDR3 consists of 17 residues. CDR1 is MNHEY, CDR2 SMNVEV, per germline (reference sequence). Deletions cut 4 bases from V and 0 bases from J, with 19 bases between. CDR3 in amino acids: CASSSDFTGLVSYEQYF. Written as DNA, the CDR3 is TGTGCCAGCAGTTCAGACTTCACGGGACTTGTCTCCTACGAGCAGTACTTC.

V gene TRBV12-3 or TRBV12-4 combines with J gene TRBJ2-2; 7 nucleotides agree with TRBD1. There are 15 residues in the CDR3. V trimming: 6 bases; J trimming: 0 bases; junction bases outside the gene matches: 4. Here the CDR3 reads CASRAGGSNTGELFF. CDR3 nucleotide sequence: TGTGCCAGCAGAGCAGGGGGATCGAACACCGGGGAGCTGTTTTTT.